These 21 T cell receptor beta chains were all obtained from the same sample, sequenced in a study of beta chain features in type 1 diabetes. Study-wide results and limits: Shortening that was moderate but significant affected the TCRB CDR3s of Type 1 diabetes patients in all four CD4+ subsets.

Their antigens are not known. Reverse transcription of all isolated RNA meant that expressed TCRB transcripts were sequenced. Clones were read by immunoSEQ multiplex PCR, and TCRdb kept only the in-frame ones, dropping some. In the table there are under 350,000 clones, approximately 14% of which are singletons. The sample consisted of naive CD4+ T cells from blood. The receptors were sampled from a man younger than 45 with type 1 diabetes.

The chain has TRBV30 and TRBJ1-2, with D unclear. Between the trimmed V and J ends, which lost 2 bases and 6 bases, there was a span of 7 bases. Germline lookup yields CDR1 GTSNPN and CDR2 SVGIG (reference sequence). The CDR3 sequence is 11 residues long. CDR3 nucleotides: TGTGCCTGGAGTCCTGGCCATGGCTACACCTTC. Protein product: CAWSPGHGYTF.

This clone was seen a handful of times. V and J are TRBV21-1 and TRBJ1-1. TRBV21-1 is a pseudogene locus. This CDR3 is built from 11 residues. Written as DNA, the CDR3 is TGTGCCAGCAGCAAATATACTGAAGCTTTCTTT. Protein product: CASSKYTEAFF.

CDR3 sequence reads: CASSLVDRGGTEAFF. CDR3 sequence (DNA): TGTGCCAGCAGCTTGGTAGACAGGGGCGGAACTGAAGCTTTCTTT. V and J are TRBV5-4 and TRBJ1-1; 8 bases match TRBD1. The ends lost 0 bases at V and 5 bases at J; junction bases unmatched: 6. The CDR3 extends over 15 amino acids. In germline, CDR1 is SGHNT, CDR2 YYREEE (reference sequence).

Only a few counts were recorded for this clone. V usage is TRBV9 and J usage is TRBJ2-7; the D gene is possibly TRBD1 (6 bases). V was pared by 2 bases and J by 3 bases, with 15 bases between. CDR1 and CDR2 from the germline V gene are SGDLS and YYNGEE. This CDR3 comprises 15 residues. The CDR3 loop reads CASSVSGNRDYEQYF. The CDR3 bases are TGTGCCAGCAGCGTCTCTGGTAACAGGGACTACGAGCAGTACTTC.

V usage is TRBV2 and J usage is TRBJ2-1; D might be TRBD2 (5 bases). Trimming cost V 10 bases and J 5 bases, with 12 bases left between them. The CDR3 has 12 residues. The V gene's germline CDR1 is SNHLY and CDR2 FYNNEI. CDR3 sequence (DNA): TGTGCCACCAAGGTGGAGGACAATGAGCAGTTCTTC. It specifies CATKVEDNEQFF.

This clone was detected a few times. This sequence joins TRBV6-1 and TRBJ2-6; D remains unclear. CDR1 is MNHNS, CDR2 SASEGT, per germline. V lost 4 bases and J lost 1, with 11 bases in between. This CDR3 has 16 amino acids. In nucleotides, the CDR3 is TGTGCCAGCAGTGTGTTTTCCGTGTCTGGGGCCAACGTCCTGACTTTC. Amino acids: CASSVFSVSGANVLTF.

The chain carries TRBV7-9 and TRBJ2-5, with 10 bases that match TRBD2. The CDR3 covers 13 residues. Germline values: CDR1 SEHNR, CDR2 FQNEAQ (reference sequence). The V segment lost 7 bases and the J segment 4 bases; nucleotides outside the gene matches: 3. The CDR3: CASTVAGGETQYF. In nucleotides, the CDR3 is TGTGCCAGCACCGTAGCGGGAGGAGAGACCCAGTACTTC. The full variable domain, with the rest looked up from reference TRBV7-9 and TRBJ2-5, is DTGVSQNPRHKITKRGQNVTFRCDPISEHNRLYWYRQTLGQGPEFLTYFQNEAQLEKSRLLSDRFSAERPKGSFSTLEIQRTEQGDSAMYLCASTVAGGETQYFGPGTRLLVL.

The rearrangement joins TRBV7-9 to TRBJ1-1; D uncertain. CDR3 size: 13 residues. CDR1 and CDR2 (germline): SEHNR, FQNEAQ (reference sequence). V shed 4 bases and J shed 1 base, with 7 bases lying between them. The CDR3 DNA is TGTGCCAGCAGCTGGCCAAGGAACACTGAAGCTTTCTTT. This gives the protein CASSWPRNTEAFF. Based on the CDR3 plus reference TRBV7-9 and TRBJ1-1, the full variable domain is DTGVSQNPRHKITKRGQNVTFRCDPISEHNRLYWYRQTLGQGPEFLTYFQNEAQLEKSRLLSDRFSAERPKGSFSTLEIQRTEQGDSAMYLCASSWPRNTEAFFGQGTRLTVV.

This clone came up a few times. The J gene is TRBJ2-1, the V gene TRBV5-1, with TRBD1 as a possible D gene (6 bases). Germline-derived CDR1 and CDR2 are SGHRS and YFSETQ. This CDR3 spans 16 amino acids. V was trimmed by 4 bases and J by 3 bases, leaving 17 bases between them. The chain's CDR3 is CASSGGAPPDYNEQFF. Here the CDR3 DNA reads TGCGCCAGCAGCGGGGGCGCTCCTCCAGACTACAATGAGCAGTTCTTC. Filled out from reference TRBV5-1 and TRBJ2-1, the complete variable domain reads KAGVTQTPRYLIKTRGQQVTLSCSPISGHRSVSWYQQTPGQGLQFLFEYFSETQRNKGNFPGRFSGRQFSNSRSEMNVSTLELGDSALYLCASSGGAPPDYNEQFFGPGTRLTVL.

Written as DNA, the CDR3 is TGTGCCAGCAGCGTCGGACAGGGGCCCTACGTTGAGCAGTTCTTC. Protein: CASSVGQGPYVEQFF. V is TRBV5-6 and J is TRBJ2-1, with 9 bases fitting TRBD1. Trimming removed 4 bases from V and 9 bases from J; junction bases left unmatched: 11. This CDR3 contains 15 residues. Germline V gene data show CDR1 as SGHDT and CDR2 as YYEEEE.

The chain joins TRBV2 to TRBJ2-3; TRBD2 agrees at 8 bases. Unmatched junction bases numbered 11, after V lost 6 bases and J lost 0 bases. The CDR3 length is 17 residues. The V gene's germline CDR1 is SNHLY and CDR2 FYNNEI. For the CDR3, the DNA is TGTGCCAGCAGCCGCCGAACATTAGCGGGGAGCACAGATACGCAGTATTTT. Residues: CASSRRTLAGSTDTQYF.

The rearrangement joins TRBV5-1 to TRBJ2-4; the D is unclear. The germline V and J ends were trimmed by 0 bases and 0 bases, with 10 bases remaining between them. This CDR3 has 16 residues. Germline-derived CDR1 and CDR2 are SGHRS and YFSETQ. Here the CDR3 DNA reads TGCGCCAGCAGCTTGGTAGAATCTCTAGCCAAAAACATTCAGTACTTC. It encodes CASSLVESLAKNIQYF.

This clone came up a few times. The chain has TRBV5-4 and TRBJ2-7; 10 bases map to TRBD2. Trimming removed 1 base from V and 3 bases from J; junction bases left unmatched: 4. CDR1 is SGHNT and CDR2 is YYREEE in the germline V gene (reference sequence). CDR3 size: 15 residues. The CDR3 coding sequence is TGTGCCAGCAGCTTGACTAGCGGGATGAGCTACGAGCAGTACTTC. Translating gives CASSLTSGMSYEQYF.

This sequence joins TRBV18 and TRBJ2-7; possibly TRBD1 for D (6 bases). The V gene's germline CDR1 is KGHSH and CDR2 LQKENI. V was trimmed by 3 bases and J by 1 base, leaving 10 bases between them. The length of the CDR3 is 14 residues. The CDR3 bases are TGTGCCAGCTCACCTAACAGGGATTCCTACGAGCAGTACTTC. Amino acid sequence: CASSPNRDSYEQYF.

The rearrangement links TRBV5-1 to TRBJ2-2; 7 bases are shared with TRBD2. The CDR3 runs 14 residues. With V trimmed by 1 base and J by 3 bases, 0 bases remained unmatched. From germline, CDR1 is SGHRS and CDR2 YFSETQ. CDR3 protein: CASSLSGDTGELFF. CDR3 coding DNA: TGCGCCAGCAGCTTGAGCGGGGACACCGGGGAGCTGTTTTTT.

This clone has more than one count but fewer than ten. The rearrangement uses TRBV7-9 and TRBJ2-1, with D possibly being TRBD1 (6 bases). Trimming stripped 5 bases from V and 4 bases from J, with 12 bases between. Germline-derived CDR1 and CDR2 are SEHNR and FQNEAQ (reference sequence). The CDR3 sequence is 14 residues long. CDR3 loop: CASSLGHPYNEQFF. The CDR3 DNA sequence: TGTGCCAGCAGCCTGGGACATCCTTACAATGAGCAGTTCTTC.

This clone was seen a few times. The genes are TRBV4-1 and TRBJ2-3; a possible D gene is TRBD2 (5 bases). The V end was cut by 0 bases, the J end by 4 bases, with 14 bases between. CDR1 MGHRA and CDR2 YSYEKL come from the germline V gene. The CDR3 runs to 16 residues. CDR3 bases: TGCGCCAGCAGCCAAGATCTCCGGGGAAGCCCAGATACGCAGTATTTT. Protein: CASSQDLRGSPDTQYF.

The V and J genes are TRBV7-2 and TRBJ2-7, with 12 bases lining up with TRBD2. Per the germline V gene, CDR1 is SGHTA and CDR2 is FQGNSA. The trim removed 6 bases at V and 0 bases at J, leaving 3 bases unmatched. This CDR3 is 15 amino acids long. CDR3 in amino acids: CASSLTSGSSYEQYF. In nucleotides, the CDR3 is TGTGCCAGCAGTTTGACTAGCGGGAGCTCCTACGAGCAGTACTTC.

This rearrangement joins TRBV5-4 to TRBJ2-1, with D possibly TRBD2 on 7 matching bases. Trimming stripped 4 bases from V and 6 bases from J, with 17 bases between. CDR1 and CDR2 (germline): SGHNT, YYREEE (reference sequence). The CDR3 runs 15 residues. The CDR3 bases are TGTGCCAGCAGCCTGGACAGCGGGGTGTTCAATGAGCAGTTCTTC. Amino acid sequence: CASSLDSGVFNEQFF.

The chain employs TRBV29-1 and TRBJ2-7, with 11 bases identical to TRBD1. V lost 7 bases, J lost 3 bases, and 8 bases stayed unmatched. The CDR3 has 14 residues. CDR1 and CDR2 (germline): SQVTM, ANQGSEA. The CDR3 loop reads CSAQPGQGDYEQYF. The CDR3 region has the DNA TGCAGCGCCCAACCGGGACAGGGGGACTACGAGCAGTACTTC.

This clone occurred a few times. The chain has TRBV5-1 and TRBJ2-6; D is perhaps TRBD2 (5 bases). Germline CDR1 reads SGHRS; CDR2 reads YFSETQ. V lost 2 bases and J lost 1, with 13 bases in between. This CDR3 is 17 amino acids long. CDR3 protein: CASSFSALGSGANVLTF. In DNA form, the CDR3 reads TGCGCCAGCAGCTTTAGCGCTCTTGGATCTGGGGCCAACGTCCTGACTTTC.